This T cell receptor beta chain was captured by sequencing in a study of T cells in Graves' hyperthyroidism and ophthalmopathy. The CDR3 consists of 13 residues. Trimming took 2 bases from V and 2 from J, leaving 8 bases between them. The germline gives CDR1 DFQATT, CDR2 SNEGSKA (reference sequence). Study-level points and caveats: Ophthalmopathy, which appeared later, was predicted by the model a median roughly 6.6 months before onset.

This clonotype was detected many times. The antigen is unknown. Researchers amplified the TCR beta CDR3 regions from RNA transcripts. A first-round RT-PCR of the TCR CDR3 used the HTBI primer set. TCRdb passed the multiplex PCR reads through MiXCR, listing each CDR3 protein once. The sample lists more than 350,000 distinct CDR3 sequences, 12% to 15% occurring once. The chain joins TRBV20-1 to TRBJ2-3; D unclear. Sequenced input: blood. The sequence was obtained from a woman aged 60-70 years with Graves' ophthalmopathy. The CDR3 sequence is CSARQDPTDTQYF. The CDR3 nucleotides are TGCAGTGCTAGACAGGATCCCACAGATACGCAGTATTTT.